This TCR beta chain was profiled in a study of cytomegalovirus exposure and HLA in healthy donors (dated by TCRdb to about 2017). With regard to the full study: In an earlier analysis of 450 to 750 of the donors, 276 Gb of sequence data and some 120 million unique TCR beta sequences from approximately 180 million T cells were reported. Approximately 300 gigabases of sequencing data and approximately 84 million unique TCR sequences were included in an early release covering 500 to 750 HLA-typed donors. The genetic ancestry cluster associated with self-reported Caucasian donors included over 80% of the approximately 400 genotyped donors. The study aimed to test whether signatures of past pathogen exposure could be identified by cataloging public T cell receptors. Using immunosequencing, the study profiled T cell repertoires from about 650 subjects and related those repertoires to cytomegalovirus serostatus. Along with the roughly 700-subject first cohort, a separate validation cohort of over a hundred different subjects was used. High-throughput TCR immunosequencing, statistical association of individual TCRs with disease status, and machine learning were combined to predict cytomegalovirus infection status. A later analysis re-analyzed previously published TCR beta repertoires from roughly 600 donors and added high-resolution HLA genotyping to study TCR occurrence patterns. In the later analysis, no new phenotypic data were used to find candidate immune exposures; instead, reliance was placed on TCR beta sequences and their occurrence across donors. In an earlier analysis of more than 550 of the donors, high-throughput TCR beta sequencing was used to judge whether each TCR beta V gene segment behaved as functional or pseudogenic. Donor age, sex, ethnicity and CMV serostatus were collected together with the repertoire data. In a later genetic analysis, genome-wide SNP genotypes for 398 of the 666 donors were used, and that subset was treated as a discovery cohort. Every discovery cohort repertoire had been produced on one sequencing platform. HLA typing included class I and class II loci at four-digit resolution. Typing coverage differed by locus: A, B, C, DRB1 and DQB1 were typed in roughly 620-630 donors, DQA1 in about 500, DPA1 in around 610, and DPB1 in around 440. Because of strong linkage in the cohort, a few DR-DQ haplotypes were treated as single units for association and clustering. Among roughly 400 genotyped donors of the cohort, an average of roughly 230,000 unique TCR beta nucleotide sequences was sequenced per donor, of which about 19% were non-productive.

In total, fewer than 750 healthy bone marrow donors made up the cohort. Cohort members were all nominally healthy when sampled, although unrecorded immune exposures were likely present. The donor tested CMV seropositive, placing the donor among the roughly 300 seropositive members of the cohort. Every donor gave a peripheral blood sample, and the peripheral blood mononuclear cells from that sample were used for TCR beta sequencing. Genomic DNA extraction from the blood cell samples was performed with the Qiagen DNeasy Blood Extraction Kit. This clone was seen only a few times. What this receptor recognizes is not known. Base-call qualities are not available, and no considerably larger clone is one nucleotide away. Library construction relied on the immunoSEQ multiplex PCR assay. The multiplex PCR relied on a mix of 60 forward primers for TCR Vbeta segments and 13 reverse primers for TCR Jbeta segments. The CDR3 region of rearranged TCR beta genes was amplified from genomic DNA by a multiplex PCR assay. Amplified TCR beta libraries were sequenced as 87-base-pair reads on the Illumina HiSeq System. The original methods were these. Across the 700 or so repertoires, a later analysis counted around 80 million unique TCR beta chains, about 10 million of which were shared by at least two donors. A nearest-neighbor algorithm error-corrected the raw reads and collapsed the reads into unique sequences, merging closely related sequences to remove PCR and sequencing errors. Alignment of CDR3 sequences to IMGT reference sequences was used to assign V, D and J gene segments. For a sequence to be retained, at least a six-nucleotide match to both a V gene segment and a J gene segment was required. Rearrangements were classified as productive when the CDR3 lacked stop codons and remained in frame with V and J, and all other rearrangements were classified as non-productive. Following IMGT convention, CDR3 was defined as the stretch from the second conserved V-encoded cysteine up to the conserved J-encoded phenylalanine. In an earlier analysis of roughly 610 of the donors, sequences lacking an unambiguous match to a single V gene segment were excluded. In an earlier analysis of about 590 of the donors, a V segment was called functional when productive rearrangements were above 56.7%, and segregating when the standard deviation between donors exceeded 5%. To diagnose cytomegalovirus status from the catalog of TCR beta chain sequences, a statistical classification framework was built. A later analysis assigned V and J genes by comparing TCR nucleotide sequences with IMGT/GENE-DB human TR gene sequences. The TCRdist pipeline was used in a later analysis to assign CDR3 sequences and most-parsimonious VDJ recombination scenarios. In a later analysis, each TCR beta chain was defined by its CDR3 amino acid sequence together with its V-gene family, and reads without a unique V-gene family were excluded. As a way to deal with suspected cross-contamination and a sequencing artifact, a later analysis dropped over 550 nucleotide sequences that were highly shared and had low generation probability. In a later analysis, a clonal expansion index for each public chain was calculated from normalized within-repertoire ranks of inferred template counts. In a later analysis, generation probabilities were computed with a VDJ recombination model fitted to out-of-frame rearrangements, and the resulting probabilities were checked against IGoR. In a later analysis, hypergeometric tests were used to score TCR-TCR, TCR-HLA and TCR-CMV co-occurrence, with a repertoire-size bias correction applied to TCR pairs. A later analysis estimated false discovery rates by permuting HLA or CMV assignments 20 times. In a later analysis, co-occurring TCRs were grouped using DBSCAN, and TCRdist sequence similarity was added for clustering within HLA-allele-positive subsets. For co-occurrence clustering, repertoires with fewer than 30,000 or more than 120,000 public chains were excluded, along with about five repertoires with anomalous nucleotide sharing. Entries here come from immuneACCESS through TCRdb and include only in-frame sequences with V and J called. Some clones fail to appear in such tables; in the studies checked, an unresolved V gene covers under half of the shortfall, and the cause of the remainder is unknown. V and J calls plus clone size are reproduced from that table; the DNA served to infer D and trimming. The sample profile shows 120,000 or so clones; 80% of them were found once. The ten largest clones represent approximately 8.4% of the sample.

The paper as a whole reports these results and caveats: In vitro tests confirmed that a few of the cytomegalovirus-associated TCR beta chains recognize cytomegalovirus antigens. A later analysis found that TCR association rates varied across HLA loci, with DRB1 alleles showing the most associated TCRs and HLA-C alleles the fewest. Because HLA typing was unavailable for some donors at each locus, only the typed subset was used in association tests. Most TCR sequences were seen in very few donors, while some public TCRs were found in many individuals. The classifier was reported to diagnose cytomegalovirus status with high specificity and sensitivity in both the original cohort and the validation cohort. Most CMV-associated TCR beta chains appeared to be HLA-restricted in a later analysis, and the HLA associations seemed to be driven largely by CMV exposure. When HLA alleles, especially DR and DQ, strongly co-occurred, TCR associations were difficult to assign to individual alleles. Correlated functional status among segregating V segments might be attributable to linkage disequilibrium, but an unknown experimental factor could not be ruled out. Only TCR beta chains were sequenced in this cohort, and the absence of alpha or paired-chain data limited detectable features. The authors suggested that the approach could potentially be generalized to other disease states and immunological phenotypes. A later genetic analysis associated a missense DCLRE1C variant with V-gene and J-gene trimming of TCR beta chains, and an independent cohort replicated the association. A group of highly shared sequence variants was considered likely to be a technical artifact of the sequencing pipeline. In a later analysis, HLA-associated TCR beta chains showed more clonal expansion and lower generation probabilities than non-associated chains that were equally common. Because counts were too low, 15 or so rarely observed V segments, including chromosome 9 orphons, were excluded from the earlier analysis of under 650 of the donors. In an earlier analysis of 587 of the donors, most TCR beta V segments appeared in productive rearrangements about 87% or about 30% of the time, broadly matching IMGT annotations. Several of the top co-occurrence clusters appeared to be linked to parvovirus B19, influenza, CMV and Epstein-Barr virus, according to a later analysis. A total of 164 TCR beta chains were listed by the study as associated with cytomegalovirus. At a false discovery rate of 0.05, a later analysis linked 16,951 TCR beta sequences to specific HLA alleles. Presence/absence analyses assumed roughly uniform sequencing depth across donors, an assumption that may not hold. According to a later genetic analysis, donors in an Asian-associated ancestry cluster had fewer N-insertions in productive TCRs than the approximately 610-donor mean. Immune exposure information for the cohort was limited to CMV serostatus. A further reported finding was that TCR beta sequences accurately predicted the HLA-A and HLA-B alleles for most subjects in the first cohort.

The sequencing input was PBMCs. The receptor was isolated from a man aged 30 to 45 in good health and CMV-seropositive.

The DNA is as follows: TGCAGTGCTAGAGGTAGCCACGAGCAGTACTTC. It is translated as CSARGSHEQYF. Recombination connected TRBV20-1 to TRBJ2-7; the D gene is not confidently resolved. CDR1 DFQATT and CDR2 SNEGSKA are derived from the germline V gene (reference sequence). The CDR3 goes from the cysteine to the phenylalanine over 11 residues. Only the CDR3 region is kept as DNA, spanning 33 bases read in frame from base 1. V lost 1 base and J lost 5 bases; the stretch between them is 6 bases long.